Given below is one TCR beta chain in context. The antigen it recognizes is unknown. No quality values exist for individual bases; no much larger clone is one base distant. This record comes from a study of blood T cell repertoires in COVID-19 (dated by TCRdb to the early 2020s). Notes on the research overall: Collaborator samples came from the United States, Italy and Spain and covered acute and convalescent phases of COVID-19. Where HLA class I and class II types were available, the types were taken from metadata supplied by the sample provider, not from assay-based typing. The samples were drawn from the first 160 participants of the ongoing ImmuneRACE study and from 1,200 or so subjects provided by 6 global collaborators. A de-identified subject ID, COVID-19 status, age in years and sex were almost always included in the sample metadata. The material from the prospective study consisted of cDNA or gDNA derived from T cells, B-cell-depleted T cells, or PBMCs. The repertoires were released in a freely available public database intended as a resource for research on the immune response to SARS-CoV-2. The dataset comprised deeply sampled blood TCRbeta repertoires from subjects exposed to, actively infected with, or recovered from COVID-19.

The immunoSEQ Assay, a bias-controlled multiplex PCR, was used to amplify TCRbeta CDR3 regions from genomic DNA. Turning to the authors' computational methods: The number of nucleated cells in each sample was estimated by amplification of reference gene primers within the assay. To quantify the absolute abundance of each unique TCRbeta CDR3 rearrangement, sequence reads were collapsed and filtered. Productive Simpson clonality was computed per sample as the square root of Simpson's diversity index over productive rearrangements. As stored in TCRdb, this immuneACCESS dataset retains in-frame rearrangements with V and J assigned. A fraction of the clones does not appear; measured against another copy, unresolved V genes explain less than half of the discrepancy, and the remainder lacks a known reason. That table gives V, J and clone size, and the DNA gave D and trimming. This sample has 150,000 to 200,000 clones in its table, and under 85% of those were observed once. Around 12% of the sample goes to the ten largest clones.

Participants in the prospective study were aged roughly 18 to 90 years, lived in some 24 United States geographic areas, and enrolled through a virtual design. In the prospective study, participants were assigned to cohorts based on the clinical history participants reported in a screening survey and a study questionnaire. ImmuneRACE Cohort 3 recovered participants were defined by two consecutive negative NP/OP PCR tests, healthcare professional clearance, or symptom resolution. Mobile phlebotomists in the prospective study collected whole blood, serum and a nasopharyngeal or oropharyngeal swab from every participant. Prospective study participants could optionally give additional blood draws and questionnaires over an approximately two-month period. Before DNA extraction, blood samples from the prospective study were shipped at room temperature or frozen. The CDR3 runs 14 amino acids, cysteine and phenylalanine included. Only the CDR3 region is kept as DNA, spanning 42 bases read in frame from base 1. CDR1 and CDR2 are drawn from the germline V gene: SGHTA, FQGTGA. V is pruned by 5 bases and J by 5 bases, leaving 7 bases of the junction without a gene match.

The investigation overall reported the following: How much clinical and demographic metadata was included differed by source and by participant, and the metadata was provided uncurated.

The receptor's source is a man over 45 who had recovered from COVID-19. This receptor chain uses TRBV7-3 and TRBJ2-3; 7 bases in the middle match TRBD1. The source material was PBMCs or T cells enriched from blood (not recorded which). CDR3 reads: CASSPGTVGDTQYF. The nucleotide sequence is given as TGTGCCAGCAGCCCGGGGACAGTCGGAGATACGCAGTATTTT.